These 10 T cell receptor beta chains were all obtained from the same sample, sequenced in a study of blood T cells in healthy people across ages. Through a sample-barcoded 5' primer and a J-beta primer mix, a second PCR was run for roughly 6 to 12 cycles. TCRdb recomputed calls from the 5' RACE reads with MiXCR, one row per CDR3 protein. Seen here are roughly 1.6 million distinct CDR3 sequences, roughly 32% observed once, and the top ten hold around 10%. Sequencing was performed on blood. Source of these receptors: a woman aged 25 to 39 in good health.

The chain employs TRBV12-3 or TRBV12-4 and TRBJ1-4; TRBD1 is a possible D gene (5 bases). There are 11 residues in the CDR3. V shed 5 bases and J shed 12 bases, with 10 bases lying between them. The CDR3 protein is CASSRGWELFF. CDR3 coding DNA: TGTGCCAGCAGTCGGGGGTGGGAACTGTTTTTT.

This clonotype showed up just once. A much larger clone is a single base away; this may be a read error. This chain uses TRBV29-1 with TRBJ2-5; D is possibly TRBD2 (6 bases). V lost 5 bases and J lost 11, with 24 bases in between. The CDR3 totals 14 residues. CDR1 and CDR2 (germline): SQVTM, ANQGSEA. The CDR3 spells CSVLWEASPYGQYF. CDR3 coding DNA: TGCAGCGTTTTGTGGGAGGCATCACCCTACGGGCAGTACTTC.

The chain is built from TRBV28 and TRBJ1-5, with D possibly matching TRBD1 (6 bases). CDR3 length: 13 residues. V lost 8 bases and J 7 bases, leaving 15 bases between the germline ends. Germline loops: CDR1 MDHEN, CDR2 SYDVKM. CDR3 DNA sequence: TGTGCCAGCTGGGGGGGCCGTATCCAGCCCCAGCATTTT. It is translated as CASWGGRIQPQHF.

Details on this clonotype: A much bigger clone sits one base away, suggesting this may be a read error. The chain joins TRBV12-3 or TRBV12-4 to TRBJ1-4; D is possibly TRBD1 (5 bases). The CDR3 covers 14 residues. The CDR3, as DNA: TGTGCCAGCAGTTTGGGGACGCATCCCTGGAAACGGTTTTTT. This translates into CASSLGTHPWKRFF.

This clonotype was seen more than once but under ten times. The chain uses TRBV20-1 and TRBJ2-7, with TRBD1 matching 10 bases. Germline V gene sequence: CDR1 DFQATT, CDR2 SNEGSKA (reference sequence). The CDR3 has 13 amino acids. V trimming: 6 bases; J trimming: 2 bases; junction bases outside the gene matches: 4. The CDR3 bases are TGCAGTGCCCGACAGGGGGCTACCTACGAGCAGTACTTC. Translated: CSARQGATYEQYF.

The chain links TRBV7-9 to TRBJ1-1; 8 bases are shared with TRBD1. In germline, CDR1 is SEHNR, CDR2 FQNEAQ (reference sequence). With V trimmed by 0 bases and J by 3 bases, 18 bases remained unmatched. The CDR3 loop spans 20 amino acids. CDR3 nucleotide sequence: TGTGCCAGCAGCTTAGCGAGATACAGGGGGAGAAATAATGGGGACACTGAAGCTTTCTTT. This gives the protein CASSLARYRGRNNGDTEAFF.

This chain links TRBV20-1 with TRBJ2-5; TRBD2 matches 12 bases. Germline V gene data show CDR1 as DFQATT and CDR2 as SNEGSKA (reference sequence). With 5 bases clipped from V and 2 bases from J, the junction kept 0 bases outside the gene matches. CDR3 length: 13 residues. CDR3 loop: CSALAGGQETQYF. As DNA, the CDR3 is TGCAGTGCTCTAGCGGGGGGGCAAGAGACCCAGTACTTC.

In this sample, this clonotype turned up a few times. The DNA for the CDR3 is TGTGCCATCAGTGAGACGGTCGTTCAAAAGGGGCTTGGGACCCAGCATTTT. Translation: CAISETVVQKGLGTQHF. This chain joins TRBV10-3 and TRBJ1-5; TRBD1 might be the D (5 bases). CDR3 length: 17 amino acids. Trimming removed 2 bases from V and 11 bases from J, with 25 bases in between. CDR1 is ENHRY, CDR2 SYGVKD, per germline.

This clonotype came up a few times. The chain carries TRBV5-1 and TRBJ2-7; 10 nucleotides line up with TRBD1. CDR3 length: 16 residues. The V and J ends lost 0 bases and 5 bases, in that order; junction bases with no gene match: 8. In germline, CDR1 is SGHRS, CDR2 YFSETQ. CDR3 sequence reads: CASSLEIRQGAHEQYF. DNA of the CDR3: TGCGCCAGCAGCTTGGAAATAAGACAGGGGGCGCACGAGCAGTACTTC.

The table lists this clonotype with many counts. The chain joins TRBV20-1 to TRBJ2-5, with D possibly TRBD1 on 5 matching bases. V was shortened by 3 bases and J by 5 bases, with 13 bases between the two germline ends. Germline V gene lookup returns CDR1 DFQATT and CDR2 SNEGSKA (reference sequence). This CDR3 region has 13 residues. DNA for the CDR3: TGCAGTGCTAGCCAGACAGTTGGGGAGACCCAGTACTTC. Its protein product is CSASQTVGETQYF.